The 5 T cell receptor beta chains below were found in one sample sequenced in a study of blood T cell repertoires in COVID-19 (dated by TCRdb to the early 2020s). Library method: the immunoSEQ multiplex PCR assay. TCRdb retrieved this table from immuneACCESS and kept in-frame rearrangements only. Not all clones are present; in checked studies, unresolved V genes account for under half, and no reason is known for the remainder. The sample records fewer than 450,000 clones, around 89% of which are singletons. Over 10% of the sample is in the top ten clones. Material for sequencing was peripheral blood. The receptors stem from a woman aged 45-60 years with COVID-19, enrolled during active disease.

V gene TRBV27 combines with J gene TRBJ1-6, with D tentatively TRBD1 (6 bases). Germline V gene sequence: CDR1 MNHEY, CDR2 SMNVEV (reference sequence). The V and J ends lost 5 bases and 8 bases respectively, with 10 bases between them. The CDR3 runs 13 residues. CDR3 bases: TGTGCCAGCAGTCAGGGGAGCGATTCACCCCTCCACTTT. Its translation: CASSQGSDSPLHF.

The rearrangement joins TRBV28 to TRBJ2-1; 7 bases fit TRBD1. V lost 1 base, J lost 5 bases, and 5 bases stayed unmatched. Germline values: CDR1 MDHEN, CDR2 SYDVKM. The CDR3 covers 15 residues. In DNA, the CDR3 is TGTGCCAGCAGTTTATCAACAGGGGTAAACAATGAGCAGTTCTTC. This codes for CASSLSTGVNNEQFF.

The table lists this clone with a few counts. This chain links TRBV6-5 with TRBJ1-1; 7 nucleotides agree with TRBD1. The CDR3 is made up of 16 amino acids. V lost 4 bases, J lost 0 bases, and 8 bases stayed unmatched. Germline CDR1 and CDR2: MNHEY and SVGAGI. The CDR3 coding sequence is TGTGCCAGCAGTTCCAGGGACAGCCATATGAACACTGAAGCTTTCTTT. It yields the protein CASSSRDSHMNTEAFF.

This chain connects TRBV7-9 to TRBJ2-3; 9 positions agree with TRBD2. Germline V gene lookup returns CDR1 SEHNR and CDR2 FQNEAQ (reference sequence). The CDR3 is 13 amino acids. Unmatched junction bases numbered 7, after V lost 9 bases and J lost 6 bases. The CDR3 DNA reads as TGTGCCAGTTTAGCGGGGGTTGGGGATACGCAGTATTTT. Encoded protein: CASLAGVGDTQYF.

CDR3: CASSLGSGSAYEQYF. In nucleotides, the CDR3 is TGCGCCAGCAGCTTGGGAAGCGGCAGCGCCTACGAGCAGTACTTC. The genes are TRBV5-1 and TRBJ2-7; possible D gene TRBD2, 5 bases. The V gene lost 0 bases and the J gene lost 2 bases, with 12 bases spanning the gap. The CDR3 runs 15 residues. Germline V lookup: CDR1 SGHRS, CDR2 YFSETQ. Full variable domain (missing parts from reference TRBV5-1 and TRBJ2-7): KAGVTQTPRYLIKTRGQQVTLSCSPISGHRSVSWYQQTPGQGLQFLFEYFSETQRNKGNFPGRFSGRQFSNSRSEMNVSTLELGDSALYLCASSLGSGSAYEQYFGPGTRLTVT.